This T cell receptor beta chain came from a study of cytomegalovirus exposure and HLA in healthy donors. Study-wide findings and caveats: HLA-A and HLA-B allele assignments for most subjects were reportedly predicted accurately using TCR beta sequences.

For this clone: Its antigen remains unidentified.

Trimming took 5 bases from V and 0 from J, leaving 11 bases between them. This CDR3 contains 14 residues. From germline, CDR1 is LNHNV and CDR2 YYDKDF (reference sequence). The PCR had 60 Vbeta and 13 Jbeta primers. Method: immunoSEQ multiplex PCR; TCRdb's copy keeps in-frame clones and lacks some. The data show approximately 170,000 clones, with approximately 78% seen just once and about 0.77% held by the top ten. This rearrangement joins TRBV15 to TRBJ2-7, with D unclear. Sequenced material: PBMCs. This receptor was taken from a woman younger than 35 in good health and CMV-seronegative. The CDR3 nucleotides are TGTGCCACCAGCCTAACGGAGAGCTCCTACGAGCAGTACTTC. It yields the protein CATSLTESSYEQYF. The full variable domain, completed using reference TRBV15 and TRBJ2-7, is DAMVIQNPRYQVTQFGKPVTLSCSQTLNHNVMYWYQQKSSQAPKLLFHYYDKDFNNEADTPDNFQSRRPNTSFCFLDIRSPGLGDTAMYLCATSLTESSYEQYFGPGTRLTVT.